The present T cell receptor (beta chain) was sequenced within a study of blood T cell repertoires in COVID-19. V gave up 8 bases and J gave up 6 bases; unmatched junction bases: 14. Germline V CDR1 and CDR2: MGHRA, YSYEKL. CDR3 length: 16 residues. TCRdb's copy holds only in-frame clones and misses some; the assay was immunoSEQ multiplex PCR. The repertoire holds over 200,000 clones, with around 89% as singletons. The genes are TRBV4-1 and TRBJ2-3; TRBD2 aligns across 10 bases. The specimen was peripheral blood. This clonotype was obtained from a woman in her thirties or forties with acute or convalescent COVID-19. This CDR3 is CASQRSSGGARDTQYF. In DNA, the CDR3 is TGCGCCAGCCAACGGTCCAGCGGGGGGGCACGGGATACGCAGTATTTT.